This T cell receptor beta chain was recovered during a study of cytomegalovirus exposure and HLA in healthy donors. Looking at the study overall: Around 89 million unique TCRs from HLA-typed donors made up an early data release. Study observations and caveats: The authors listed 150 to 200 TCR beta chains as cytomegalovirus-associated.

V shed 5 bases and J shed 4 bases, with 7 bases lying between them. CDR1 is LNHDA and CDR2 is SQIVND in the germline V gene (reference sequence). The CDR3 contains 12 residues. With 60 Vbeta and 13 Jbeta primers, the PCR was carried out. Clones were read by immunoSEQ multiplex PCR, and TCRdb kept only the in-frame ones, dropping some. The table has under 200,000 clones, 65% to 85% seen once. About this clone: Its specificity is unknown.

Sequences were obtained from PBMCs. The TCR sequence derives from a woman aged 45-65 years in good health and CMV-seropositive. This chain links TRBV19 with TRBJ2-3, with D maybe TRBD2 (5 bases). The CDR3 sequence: CASSPSSDTQYF. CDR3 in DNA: TGTGCCAGTAGTCCTAGCTCAGATACGCAGTATTTT.